Described below is a single T cell receptor beta chain sequence and its context. The antigen remains undetermined. The test was conducted at deep level. Sequencing was performed with immunoSEQ multiplex PCR; in TCRdb, only in-frame clones are kept and a portion is missing. Altogether over 300,000 clones are present, around 86% being singletons, with the ten largest covering 15% to 20%. This specimen belongs to a study of shared clonotypes between healthy human individuals. Study overall: Participating donors consisted of two women and a few men aged 18 to 49.

Study-wide results and limits: The generation probabilities recorded for non-shared clonotypes fell below those of clonotypes shared by all four donors. The rarefaction results pointed to incomplete sorted-subset sequencing despite large depth.

The germline V and J ends were trimmed by 1 base and 2 bases, with 14 bases remaining between them. There are 16 residues in the CDR3. The germline V gene encodes CDR1 MDHEN and CDR2 SYDVKM. What was sequenced was memory CD8+ T cells sorted from blood. Subset noted: CD45RO+ cells pooled with CCR7-negative TemRA cells. This receptor was taken from a man between 18 and 35 years old in good health. The rearrangement links TRBV28 to TRBJ2-5; D is tentatively TRBD1 or TRBD2 (6 bases each). CDR3 residues: CASSLYPRRGQETQYF. CDR3 sequence (DNA): TGTGCCAGCAGTTTATACCCCCGGAGGGGGCAAGAGACCCAGTACTTC. The entire variable domain, with the rest obtained from reference TRBV28 and TRBJ2-5, is as follows: DVKVTQSSRYLVKRTGEKVFLECVQDMDHENMFWYRQDPGLGLRLIYFSYDVKMKEKGDIPEGYSVSREKKERFSLILESASTNQTSMYLCASSLYPRRGQETQYFGPGTRLLVL.